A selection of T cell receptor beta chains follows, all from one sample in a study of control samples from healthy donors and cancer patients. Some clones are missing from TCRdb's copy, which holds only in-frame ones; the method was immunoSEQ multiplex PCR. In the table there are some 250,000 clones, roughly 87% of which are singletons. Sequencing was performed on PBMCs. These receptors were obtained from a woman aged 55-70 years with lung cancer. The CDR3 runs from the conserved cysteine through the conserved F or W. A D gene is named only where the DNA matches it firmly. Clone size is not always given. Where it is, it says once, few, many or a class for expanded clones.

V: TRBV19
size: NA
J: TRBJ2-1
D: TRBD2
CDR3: CASSMTPWRGVGNEQFF
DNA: TGTGCCAGTAGTATGACCCCTTGGCGGGGGGTGGGGAATGAGCAGTTCTTC

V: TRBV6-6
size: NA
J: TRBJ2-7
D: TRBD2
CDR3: CASSRTSGLYEQYF
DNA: TGTGCCAGCAGTCGGACTAGCGGACTCTACGAGCAGTACTTC

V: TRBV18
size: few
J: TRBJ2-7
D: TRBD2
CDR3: CASSPQAGGYEQYF
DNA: TGTGCCAGCTCACCACAAGCGGGAGGATACGAGCAGTACTTC

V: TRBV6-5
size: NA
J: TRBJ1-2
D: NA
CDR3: CASSFQGREGYTF
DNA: TGTGCCAGCTCGTTCCAGGGGAGGGAAGGCTACACCTTC

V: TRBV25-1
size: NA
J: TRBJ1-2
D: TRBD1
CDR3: CASSDPRTGDVYGYTF
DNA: TGTGCCAGCAGTGATCCCCGGACAGGGGACGTCTATGGCTACACCTTC

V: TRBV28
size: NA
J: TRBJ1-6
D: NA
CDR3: CASSPPPRDSPLHF
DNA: TGTGCCAGCAGTCCCCCACCCCGCGATTCACCCCTCCACTTT

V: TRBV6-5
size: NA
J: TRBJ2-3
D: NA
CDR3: CASKVGHLTDTQYF
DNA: TGTGCCAGCAAAGTGGGACACCTCACAGATACGCAGTATTTT

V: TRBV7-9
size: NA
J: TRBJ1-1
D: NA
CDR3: CASSLSDRALPAFF
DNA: TGTGCCAGCAGCTTATCGGACAGAGCCCTGCCGGCTTTCTTT

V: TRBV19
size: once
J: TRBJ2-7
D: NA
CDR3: CASSIDSLQGSEQYF
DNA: TGTGCCAGTAGTATAGACTCATTACAGGGATCCGAGCAGTACTTC

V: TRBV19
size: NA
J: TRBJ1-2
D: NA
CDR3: CASSHRGYGYTF
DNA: TGTGCCAGTAGTCACCGGGGCTATGGCTACACCTTC

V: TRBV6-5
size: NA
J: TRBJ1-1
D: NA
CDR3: CASSYLDGPTEAFF
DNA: TGTGCCAGCAGTTACCTCGACGGGCCCACTGAAGCTTTCTTT

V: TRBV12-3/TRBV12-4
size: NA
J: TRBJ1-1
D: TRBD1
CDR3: CASSFDRGEAFF
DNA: TGTGCCAGCAGCTTTGACAGGGGTGAAGCTTTCTTT

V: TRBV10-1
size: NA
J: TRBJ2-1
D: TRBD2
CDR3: CASSEYRLAGWDEQFF
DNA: TGCGCCAGCAGTGAGTATAGGCTAGCGGGATGGGATGAGCAGTTCTTC

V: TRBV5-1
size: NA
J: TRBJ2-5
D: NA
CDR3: CASSLYPGEQETQYF
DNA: TGCGCCAGCAGCTTGTACCCGGGGGAACAAGAGACCCAGTACTTC

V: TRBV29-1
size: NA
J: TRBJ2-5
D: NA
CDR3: CSVKRETQYF
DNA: TGCAGCGTTAAACGGGAGACCCAGTACTTC

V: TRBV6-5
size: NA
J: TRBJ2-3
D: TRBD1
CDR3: CASSRSRDRADTQYF
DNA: TGTGCCAGCAGTCGGTCCCGGGACAGGGCAGATACGCAGTATTTT

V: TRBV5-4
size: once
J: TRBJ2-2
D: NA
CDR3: CASSLAGAYVSGELFF
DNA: TGTGCCAGCAGCTTGGCTGGCGCCTACGTTTCCGGGGAGCTGTTTTTT

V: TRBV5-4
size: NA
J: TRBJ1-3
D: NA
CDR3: CASSLGVVIPGNTIYF
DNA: TGTGCCAGCAGCTTGGGGGTAGTAATCCCTGGAAACACCATATATTTT

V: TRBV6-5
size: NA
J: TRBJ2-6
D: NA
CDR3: CASTVNSGANVLTF
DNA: TGTGCCAGCACGGTGAACTCTGGGGCCAACGTCCTGACTTTC

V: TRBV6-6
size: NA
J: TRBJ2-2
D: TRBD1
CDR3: CASSRTPGQTNTGELFF
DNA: TGTGCCAGCAGTCGCACCCCGGGACAGACGAACACCGGGGAGCTGTTTTTT

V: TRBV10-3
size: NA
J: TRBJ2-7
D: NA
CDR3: CAISERFGSTNYEQYF
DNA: TGTGCCATCAGTGAGAGGTTCGGGTCCACGAACTACGAGCAGTACTTC

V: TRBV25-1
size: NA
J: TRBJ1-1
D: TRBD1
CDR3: CASSDHRGDTEAFF
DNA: TGTGCCAGCAGTGATCACAGGGGTGATACTGAAGCTTTCTTT

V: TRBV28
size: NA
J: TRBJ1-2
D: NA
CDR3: CASTPSMGDYGYTF
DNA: TGTGCCAGCACCCCGTCGATGGGGGACTATGGCTACACCTTC

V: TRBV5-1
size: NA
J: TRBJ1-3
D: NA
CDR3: CASSLVSQTLSGNTIYF
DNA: TGCGCCAGCAGCTTGGTTAGTCAGACTCTCTCTGGAAACACCATATATTTT

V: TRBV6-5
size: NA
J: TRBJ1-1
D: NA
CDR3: CASSPYKTGNTEAFF
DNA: TGTGCCAGCAGTCCCTATAAGACAGGGAACACTGAAGCTTTCTTT

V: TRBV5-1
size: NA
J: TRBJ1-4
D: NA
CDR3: CASSLGGAGEKLFF
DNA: TGCGCCAGCAGCTTGGGTGGCGCCGGGGAAAAACTGTTTTTT

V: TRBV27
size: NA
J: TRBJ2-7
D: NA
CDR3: CASSPPGLGGYEQYF
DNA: TGTGCCAGCAGTCCACCGGGCCTAGGAGGGTACGAGCAGTACTTC

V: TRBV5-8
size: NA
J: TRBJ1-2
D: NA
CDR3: CASSLNRNNYGYTF
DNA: TGTGCCAGCAGCTTGAACAGGAATAACTATGGCTACACCTTC

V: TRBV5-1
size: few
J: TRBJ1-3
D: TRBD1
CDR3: CASSLEGQPELSGNTIYF
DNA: TGCGCCAGCAGCTTGGAGGGACAGCCGGAACTCTCTGGAAACACCATATATTTT

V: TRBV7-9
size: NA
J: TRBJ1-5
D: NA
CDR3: CASSSSGGGGNNQPQHF
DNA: TGTGCCAGCAGCTCCAGTGGGGGAGGGGGGAACAATCAGCCCCAGCATTTT

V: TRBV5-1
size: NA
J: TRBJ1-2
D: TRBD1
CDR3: CASSRGQGSYGYTF
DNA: TGCGCCAGCAGCCGGGGACAGGGAAGCTATGGCTACACCTTC

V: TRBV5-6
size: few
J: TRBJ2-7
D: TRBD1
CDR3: CASSLGDRAFYEQYF
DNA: TGTGCCAGCAGCTTGGGGGACAGAGCATTCTACGAGCAGTACTTC

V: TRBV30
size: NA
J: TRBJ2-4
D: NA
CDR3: CALEEPAQAKNIQYF
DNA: TGTGCCTTGGAGGAGCCAGCACAGGCCAAAAACATTCAGTACTTC

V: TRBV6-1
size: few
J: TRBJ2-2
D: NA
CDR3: CASSEQLMTGELFF
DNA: TGTGCCAGCAGTGAACAGCTTATGACCGGGGAGCTGTTTTTT

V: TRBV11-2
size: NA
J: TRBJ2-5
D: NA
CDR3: CASSLAGAQETQYF
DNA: TGTGCCAGCAGCTTGGCGGGGGCCCAAGAGACCCAGTACTTC

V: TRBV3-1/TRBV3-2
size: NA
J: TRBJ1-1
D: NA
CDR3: CASSQEPPGTEAFF
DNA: TGTGCCAGCAGCCAAGAGCCACCGGGGACTGAAGCTTTCTTT

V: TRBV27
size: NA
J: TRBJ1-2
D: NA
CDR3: CASSHYGYTF
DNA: TGTGCCAGCTCTCACTATGGCTACACCTTC

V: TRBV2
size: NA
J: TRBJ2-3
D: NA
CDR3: CASSTPGGATDTQYF
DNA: TGTGCCAGCAGTACGCCTGGCGGGGCCACAGATACGCAGTATTTT

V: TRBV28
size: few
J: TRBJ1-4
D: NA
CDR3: CASSDGGLREKLFF
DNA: TGTGCCAGCAGTGACGGGGGGCTCCGTGAAAAACTGTTTTTT

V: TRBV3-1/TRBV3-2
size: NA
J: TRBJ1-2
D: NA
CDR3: CASSQGLGPNYGYTF
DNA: TGTGCCAGCAGCCAAGGACTGGGCCCTAACTATGGCTACACCTTC

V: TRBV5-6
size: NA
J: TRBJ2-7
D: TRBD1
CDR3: CASSPWTGEQYF
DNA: TGTGCCAGCAGCCCGTGGACAGGGGAGCAGTACTTC

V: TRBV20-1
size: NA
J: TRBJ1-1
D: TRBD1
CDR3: CSASPGGRAEAFF
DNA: TGCAGTGCTAGTCCAGGGGGTCGGGCTGAAGCTTTCTTT

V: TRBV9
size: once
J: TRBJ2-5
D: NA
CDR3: CASSVGLETQYF
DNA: TGTGCCAGCAGCGTTGGGTTGGAGACCCAGTACTTC

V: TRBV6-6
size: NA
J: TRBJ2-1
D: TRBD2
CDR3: CASTHGRGGHEQFF
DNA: TGTGCCAGCACCCATGGGAGGGGAGGCCATGAGCAGTTCTTC

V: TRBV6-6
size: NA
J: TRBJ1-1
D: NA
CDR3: CASSYGPSTEAFF
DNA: TGTGCCAGCAGTTATGGGCCTTCCACTGAAGCTTTCTTT

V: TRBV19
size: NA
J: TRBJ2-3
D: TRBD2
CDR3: CASSVGLAGTDTQYF
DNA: TGTGCCAGTAGTGTGGGACTAGCGGGCACAGATACGCAGTATTTT

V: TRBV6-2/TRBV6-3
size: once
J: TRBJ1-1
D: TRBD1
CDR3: CASSYSRGGTEAFF
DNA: TGTGCCAGCAGTTACTCCAGGGGGGGCACTGAAGCTTTCTTT

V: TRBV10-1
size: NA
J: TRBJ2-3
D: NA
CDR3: CASSPRGQDTQYF
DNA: TGCGCCAGCAGCCCCAGGGGTCAAGATACGCAGTATTTT

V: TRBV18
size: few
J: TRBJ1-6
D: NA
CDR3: CASSPGTYNSPLHF
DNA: TGTGCCAGCTCACCGGGCACCTATAATTCACCCCTCCACTTT

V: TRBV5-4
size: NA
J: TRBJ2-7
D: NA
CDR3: CASSPDRSSYEQYF
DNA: TGTGCCAGCAGCCCCGACAGGAGCTCCTACGAGCAGTACTTC

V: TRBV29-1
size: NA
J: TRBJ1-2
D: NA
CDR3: CSVVDRESYGYTF
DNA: TGCAGCGTTGTAGATCGGGAGTCCTATGGCTACACCTTC

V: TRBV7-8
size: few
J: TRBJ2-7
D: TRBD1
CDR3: CASSLASRTGGAEQYF
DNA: TGTGCCAGCAGCTTGGCTAGTAGGACAGGGGGCGCGGAGCAGTACTTC

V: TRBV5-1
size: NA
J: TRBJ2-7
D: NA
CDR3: CASSPENYEQYF
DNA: TGCGCCAGCAGCCCGGAGAACTACGAGCAGTACTTC